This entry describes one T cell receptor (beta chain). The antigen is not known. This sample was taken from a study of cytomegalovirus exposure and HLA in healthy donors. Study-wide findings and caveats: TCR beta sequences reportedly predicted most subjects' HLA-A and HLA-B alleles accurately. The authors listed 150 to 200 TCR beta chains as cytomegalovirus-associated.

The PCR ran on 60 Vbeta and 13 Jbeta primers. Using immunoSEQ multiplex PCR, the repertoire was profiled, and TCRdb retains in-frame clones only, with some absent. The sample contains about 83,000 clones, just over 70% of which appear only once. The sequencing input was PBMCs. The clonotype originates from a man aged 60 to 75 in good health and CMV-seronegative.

CDR3 nucleotide sequence: TGTGCCAGCAGCTTCAATAGCGGCACAGATACGCAGTATTTT. Translating gives CASSFNSGTDTQYF. The rearrangement links TRBV7-8 to TRBJ2-3; the D gene is possibly TRBD2 (5 bases). Deletions cut 3 bases from V and 1 base from J, with 8 bases between. CDR1 and CDR2 from the germline V gene are SGHVS and FQNEAQ. This CDR3 has 14 residues.